Listed here is a single T cell receptor (beta chain). TEMRA cells underwent FACS enrichment and CD8+ and CD4+ T cells underwent negative isolation. With random hexamers, reverse transcription was performed on 0.5 to 1 ug of RNA. TCRdb used MiXCR to reprocess the immunoSEQ multiplex PCR reads, holding one entry per CDR3 protein. The sample includes around 80,000 distinct CDR3 sequences, roughly 96% seen only once; the top ten take about 0.39%. This specimen comes from a study of CD8 T cells in Susac syndrome. Germline V gene lookup returns CDR1 SQVTM and CDR2 ANQGSEA. With 5 bases removed from V and 6 bases from J, the gap between germline ends came to 19 bases. There are 15 residues in the CDR3.

What was sequenced was CD8+ T cells from PBMCs. The rearrangement joins TRBV29-1 to TRBJ2-2; the D gene is possibly TRBD2 (6 bases). This clonotype was sampled from a human donor with Susac syndrome. The CDR3 DNA sequence: TGCAGCGTTTCGCCTGGGGGGTATGTGGCCGGGGAGCTGTTTTTT. This gives the protein CSVSPGGYVAGELFF.